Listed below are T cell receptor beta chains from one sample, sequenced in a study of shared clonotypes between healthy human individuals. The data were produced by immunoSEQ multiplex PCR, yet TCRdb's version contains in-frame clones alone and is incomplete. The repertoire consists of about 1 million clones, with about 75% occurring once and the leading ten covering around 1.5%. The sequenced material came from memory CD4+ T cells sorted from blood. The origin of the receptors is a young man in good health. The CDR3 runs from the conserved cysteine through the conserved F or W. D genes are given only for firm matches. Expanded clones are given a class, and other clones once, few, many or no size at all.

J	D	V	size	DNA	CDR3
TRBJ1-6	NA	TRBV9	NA	TGTGCCAGCAGCGTAACCGGGAATGGGAATTCACCCCTCCACTTT	CASSVTGNGNSPLHF
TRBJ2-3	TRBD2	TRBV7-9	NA	TGTGCCAGCAGCTTAATTCTCGCGGGAGTAAGTGATACGCAGTATTTT	CASSLILAGVSDTQYF
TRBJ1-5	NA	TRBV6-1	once	TGTGCCAGCAGTGACTGGTTGGCGGGCAATCAGCCCCAGCATTTT	CASSDWLAGNQPQHF
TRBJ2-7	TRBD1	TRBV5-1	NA	TGCGCCAGCAGCTCGACAGGGGGTGCCTACGAGCAGTACTTC	CASSSTGGAYEQYF
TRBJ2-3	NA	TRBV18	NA	TGTGCCAGCTCACCTCAGGGTCTCTCTAGCACAGATACGCAGTATTTT	CASSPQGLSSTDTQYF
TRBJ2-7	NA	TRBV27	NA	TGTGCCAGCAGTCTAACCCGGGGCGAGCAGTACTTC	CASSLTRGEQYF
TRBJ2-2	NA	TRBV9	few	TGTGCCAGCACCCCTAGTACAGGGTTTGCCGGGGAGCTGTTTTTT	CASTPSTGFAGELFF
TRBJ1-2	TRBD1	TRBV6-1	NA	TGTGCCAGCGACAGGGGGAACTATGGCTACACCTTC	CASDRGNYGYTF
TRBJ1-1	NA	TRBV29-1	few	TGCAGCGTTGAACAGGTACCGAACACTGAAGCTTTCTTT	CSVEQVPNTEAFF
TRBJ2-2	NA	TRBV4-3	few	TGCGCCAGCAGCCAAGATCAGGGTATCGGGGAGCTGTTTTTT	CASSQDQGIGELFF
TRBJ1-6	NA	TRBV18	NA	TGTGCCAGCTCACGAGATAATTCACCCCTCCACTTT	CASSRDNSPLHF
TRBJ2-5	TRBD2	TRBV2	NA	TGTGCCAGCACCGCTCACGGGCTAGCGGGGGGCCAAGAGACCCAGTACTTC	CASTAHGLAGGQETQYF
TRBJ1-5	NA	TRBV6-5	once	TGTGCCAGCAGTTACGGTAGCAATCAGCCCCAGCATTTT	CASSYGSNQPQHF
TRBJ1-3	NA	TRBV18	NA	TGTGCCAGCTCACCACAGGGCTCTGGAAACACCATATATTTT	CASSPQGSGNTIYF
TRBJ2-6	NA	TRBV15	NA	TGTGCCACCTCACAGGGTCTGACTGGGGCCAACGTCCTGACTTTC	CATSQGLTGANVLTF
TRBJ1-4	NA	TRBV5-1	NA	TGCGCCAGCAGAGAAGCAACTAATGAAAAACTGTTTTTT	CASREATNEKLFF
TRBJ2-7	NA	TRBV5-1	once	TGCGCCAGCAGCTTCACCGGGACAACCTACGAGCAGTACTTC	CASSFTGTTYEQYF
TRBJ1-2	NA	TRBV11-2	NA	TGTGCCAGCAGCTCTAGCCGGGAATCCCCTTATGGCTACACCTTC	CASSSSRESPYGYTF
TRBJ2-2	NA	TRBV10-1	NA	TGCGCCAGCAGTCGCGTCATGACCGGGGAGCTGTTTTTT	CASSRVMTGELFF
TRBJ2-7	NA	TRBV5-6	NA	TGTGCCAGCAGACGGAGGGACGGCCCATCCTACGAGCAGTACTTC	CASRRRDGPSYEQYF
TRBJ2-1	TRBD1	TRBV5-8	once	TGTGCCAGTCTCCCACCCGGGACAGGGGTACACAATGAGCAGTTCTTC	CASLPPGTGVHNEQFF
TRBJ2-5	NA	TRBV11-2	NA	TGTGCCAGCAGCTGGACGGACAGTTACCAAGAGACCCAGTACTTC	CASSWTDSYQETQYF
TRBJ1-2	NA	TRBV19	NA	TGTGCCACTGGAAGGGGAGCAAACTATGGCTACACCTTC	CATGRGANYGYTF
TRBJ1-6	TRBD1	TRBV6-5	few	TGTGCCAGCACCCGACAGGGGGACGGCTCACCCCTCCACTTT	CASTRQGDGSPLHF
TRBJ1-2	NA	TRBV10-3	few	TGTGCCATCAGCGCTGGGAGGGGCGTAGATGGCTACACCTTC	CAISAGRGVDGYTF
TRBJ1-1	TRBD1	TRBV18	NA	TGTGCCAGCTCCCCCGGCCAGGGGGCTGTGGGGGGATTGGGTGAAGCTTTCTTT	CASSPGQGAVGGLGEAFF
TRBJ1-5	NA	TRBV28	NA	TGTGCCAGCACCAGGGGATCTTATAGCAATCAGCCCCAGCATTTT	CASTRGSYSNQPQHF
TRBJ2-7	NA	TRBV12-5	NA	TGTGCTAGTGGTTTGACAGGCGGAAACTACGAGCAGTACTTC	CASGLTGGNYEQYF
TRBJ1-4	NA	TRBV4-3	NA	TGCGCCAGCAGACCAGGGGCAACTAATGAAAAACTGTTTTTT	CASRPGATNEKLFF
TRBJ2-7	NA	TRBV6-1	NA	TGTGCCAGCAGTCTCGAGGGCTACGAGCAGTACTTC	CASSLEGYEQYF
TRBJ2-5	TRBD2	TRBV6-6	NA	TGTGCCAGCACTATTAGCGGGAGTCGAGAGACCCAGTACTTC	CASTISGSRETQYF
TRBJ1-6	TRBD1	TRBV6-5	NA	TGTGCCAGCAGTGCCTCAGGGGGTGAGGCTTCACCCCTCCACTTT	CASSASGGEASPLHF
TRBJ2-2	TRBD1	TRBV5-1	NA	TGCGCCAGCGGACGGACAGGGGTTAACACCGGGGAGCTGTTTTTT	CASGRTGVNTGELFF
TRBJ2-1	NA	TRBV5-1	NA	TGCGCCAGCAGCTTGGGGAGAGGGGTGACCTACAATGAGCAGTTCTTC	CASSLGRGVTYNEQFF
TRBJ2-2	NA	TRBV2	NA	TGTGCCAGCAGTGAAGACAGGGCGGGGACCGGGGAGCTGTTTTTT	CASSEDRAGTGELFF
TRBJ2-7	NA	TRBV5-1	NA	TGCGCCAGCAGCTTGGGAACTTTCGACGAGCAGTACTTC	CASSLGTFDEQYF
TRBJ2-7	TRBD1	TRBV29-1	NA	TGCAGCGCCGCCGGGACAGGGGGCTACGAGCAGTACTTC	CSAAGTGGYEQYF
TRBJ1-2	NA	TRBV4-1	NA	TGCGCCAGCAGCCAAGTTTTGGGCAACTATGGCTACACCTTC	CASSQVLGNYGYTF
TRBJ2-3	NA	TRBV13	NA	TGTGCCAGCAGCTTGGGACCGGCAGATACGCAGTATTTT	CASSLGPADTQYF
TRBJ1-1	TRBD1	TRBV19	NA	TGTGCCAGTAGTCGGGCGACAGGGATGAACACTGAAGCTTTCTTT	CASSRATGMNTEAFF
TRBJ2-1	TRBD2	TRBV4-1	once	TGCGCCAGCTCCCTAGCGGGGGTATCCTACAATGAGCAGTTCTTC	CASSLAGVSYNEQFF
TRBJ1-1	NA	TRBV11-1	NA	TGTGCCAGCAGCTTAAGTAGTGGTCCGTGGGGAGAAGCTTTCTTT	CASSLSSGPWGEAFF
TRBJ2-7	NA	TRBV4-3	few	TGCGCCAGCAGCCAAGGTGATAATCTGGGATTCAACGAGCAGTACTTC	CASSQGDNLGFNEQYF
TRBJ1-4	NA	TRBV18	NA	TGTGCCAGCTCCCCCCCCGGGATTCCAGGTGAAAAACTGTTTTTT	CASSPPGIPGEKLFF
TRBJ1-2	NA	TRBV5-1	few	TGCGCCAGCAGCTTGGATCCAGGGGTCTATGGCTACACCTTC	CASSLDPGVYGYTF
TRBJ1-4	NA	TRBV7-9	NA	TGTGCCAGCAGCTTAGACGGACATGAAAAACTGTTTTTT	CASSLDGHEKLFF
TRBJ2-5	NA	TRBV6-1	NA	TGTGCCAGCAGTGAACAGGCAGCGCCCTTGGGGGAGACCCAGTACTTC	CASSEQAAPLGETQYF
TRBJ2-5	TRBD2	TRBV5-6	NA	TGTGCCAGCAGCCCCGGGACTAGCGGGGGAGAGACCCAGTACTTC	CASSPGTSGGETQYF
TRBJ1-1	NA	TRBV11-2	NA	TGTGCCAGCAGCTTAGTCCACCTAAACACTGAAGCTTTCTTT	CASSLVHLNTEAFF
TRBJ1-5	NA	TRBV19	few	TGTGCCAGTAGTGATTCCGGGACCAATAATCAGCCCCAGCATTTT	CASSDSGTNNQPQHF
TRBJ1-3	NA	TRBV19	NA	TGTGCCAGTACCATGGACGGATTATACTCTGGAAACACCATATATTTT	CASTMDGLYSGNTIYF
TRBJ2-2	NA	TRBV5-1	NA	TGCGCCAGCAGCTTAGTTCCAGGGGCGAACACCGGGGAGCTGTTTTTT	CASSLVPGANTGELFF
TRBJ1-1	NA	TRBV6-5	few	TGTGCCAGCAGTTCCACCGACAGGCCTATAGCTTTCTTT	CASSSTDRPIAFF
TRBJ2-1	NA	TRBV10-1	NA	TGCGCCAGCAGTAGAGACGCAAGCTCCTACAATGAGCAGTTCTTC	CASSRDASSYNEQFF
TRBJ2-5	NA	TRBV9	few	TGTGCCAGCAGCGCTAGAGGGGGTTCTAAAGAGACCCAGTACTTC	CASSARGGSKETQYF
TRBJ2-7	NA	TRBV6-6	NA	TGTGCCAGCAGTTACAGGGGGGGGTACGAGCAGTACTTC	CASSYRGGYEQYF
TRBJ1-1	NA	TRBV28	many	TGTGCCAGCTGGGGGGGGCGCCGAGAAGCTTTCTTT	CASWGGRREAFF
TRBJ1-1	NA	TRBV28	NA	TGTGCCAGCCGGAGATTGGCCACTGAAGCTTTCTTT	CASRRLATEAFF